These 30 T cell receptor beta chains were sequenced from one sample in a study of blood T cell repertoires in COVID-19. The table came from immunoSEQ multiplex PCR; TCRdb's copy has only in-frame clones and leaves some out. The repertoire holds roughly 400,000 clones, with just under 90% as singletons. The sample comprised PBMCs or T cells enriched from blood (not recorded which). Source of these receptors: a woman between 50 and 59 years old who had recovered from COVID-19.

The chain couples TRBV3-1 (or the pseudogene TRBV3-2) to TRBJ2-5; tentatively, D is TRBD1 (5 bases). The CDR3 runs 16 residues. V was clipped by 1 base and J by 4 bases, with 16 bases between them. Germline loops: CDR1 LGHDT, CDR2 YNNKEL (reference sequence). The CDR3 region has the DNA TGTGCCAGCAGCCAAGGAACTTTGGCAAGGGGAGAGACCCAGTACTTC. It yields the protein CASSQGTLARGETQYF.

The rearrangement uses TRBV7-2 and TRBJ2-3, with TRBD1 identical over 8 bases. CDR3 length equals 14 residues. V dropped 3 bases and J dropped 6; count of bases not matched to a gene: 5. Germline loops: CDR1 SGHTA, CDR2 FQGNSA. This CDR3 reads CASSLDRVVDTQYF. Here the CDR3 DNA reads TGTGCCAGCAGCTTGGACAGGGTGGTCGATACGCAGTATTTT.

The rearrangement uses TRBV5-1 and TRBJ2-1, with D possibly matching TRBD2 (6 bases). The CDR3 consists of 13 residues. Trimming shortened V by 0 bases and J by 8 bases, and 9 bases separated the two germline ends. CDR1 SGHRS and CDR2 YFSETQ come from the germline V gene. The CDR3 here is CASSLEAGDEQFF. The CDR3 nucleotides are TGCGCCAGCAGCTTGGAAGCGGGTGATGAGCAGTTCTTC.

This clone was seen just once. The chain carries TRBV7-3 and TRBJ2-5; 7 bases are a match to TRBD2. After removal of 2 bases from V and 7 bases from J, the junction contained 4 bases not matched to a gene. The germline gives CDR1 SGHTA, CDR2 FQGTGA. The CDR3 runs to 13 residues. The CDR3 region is CASSLDGRGTQYF. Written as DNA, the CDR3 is TGTGCCAGCAGCTTAGATGGGAGGGGGACCCAGTACTTC.

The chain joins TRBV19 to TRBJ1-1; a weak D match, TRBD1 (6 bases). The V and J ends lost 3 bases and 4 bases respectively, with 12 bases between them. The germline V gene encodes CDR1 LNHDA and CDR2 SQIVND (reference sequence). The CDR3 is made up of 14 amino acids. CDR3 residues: CASSMGAKGTEAFF. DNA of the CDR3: TGTGCCAGTAGTATGGGGGCAAAGGGCACTGAAGCTTTCTTT.

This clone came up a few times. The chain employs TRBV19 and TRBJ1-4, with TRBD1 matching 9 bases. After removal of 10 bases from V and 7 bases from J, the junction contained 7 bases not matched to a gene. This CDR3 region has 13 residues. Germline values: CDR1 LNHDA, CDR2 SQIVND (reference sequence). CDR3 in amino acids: CATRGTGFEKLFF. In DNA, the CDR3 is TGTGCCACCCGAGGGACAGGGTTTGAAAAACTGTTTTTT.

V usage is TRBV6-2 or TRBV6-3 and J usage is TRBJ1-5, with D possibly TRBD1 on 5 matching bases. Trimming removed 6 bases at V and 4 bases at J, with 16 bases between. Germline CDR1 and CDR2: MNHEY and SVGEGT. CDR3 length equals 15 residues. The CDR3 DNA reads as TGTGCCAGCAGCCCCGGGACTAGCTGGAATCAGCCCCAGCATTTT. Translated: CASSPGTSWNQPQHF.

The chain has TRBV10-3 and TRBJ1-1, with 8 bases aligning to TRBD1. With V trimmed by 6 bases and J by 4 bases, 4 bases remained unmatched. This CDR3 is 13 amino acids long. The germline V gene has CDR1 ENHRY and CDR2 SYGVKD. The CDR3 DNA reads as TGTGCCATCAGCTATACAGGGGGCACTGAAGCTTTCTTT. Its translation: CAISYTGGTEAFF.

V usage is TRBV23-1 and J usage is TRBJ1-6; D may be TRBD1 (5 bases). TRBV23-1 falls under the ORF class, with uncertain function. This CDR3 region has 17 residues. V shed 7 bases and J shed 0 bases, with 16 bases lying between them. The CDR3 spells CASMFDRNSSYNSPLHF. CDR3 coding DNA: TGCGCCAGCATGTTCGACAGAAACAGCTCCTATAATTCACCCCTCCACTTT.

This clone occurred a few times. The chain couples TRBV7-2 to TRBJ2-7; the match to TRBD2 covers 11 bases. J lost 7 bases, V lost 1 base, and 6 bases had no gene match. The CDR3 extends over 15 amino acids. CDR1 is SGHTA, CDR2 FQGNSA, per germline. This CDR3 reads CASSLVAGGPGEQYF. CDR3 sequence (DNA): TGTGCCAGCAGCTTAGTAGCGGGGGGGCCGGGTGAGCAGTACTTC.

CDR3 DNA sequence: TGTGCCTGGAGTTTGGGACTAGCGGGGGAAGAGACCCAGTACTTC. Its translation: CAWSLGLAGEETQYF. This chain uses TRBV30 with TRBJ2-5; 14 bases align to TRBD2. Trimming removed 2 bases from V and 3 bases from J; junction bases left unmatched: 2. Germline CDR1 reads GTSNPN; CDR2 reads SVGIG (reference sequence). The CDR3 runs 15 residues.

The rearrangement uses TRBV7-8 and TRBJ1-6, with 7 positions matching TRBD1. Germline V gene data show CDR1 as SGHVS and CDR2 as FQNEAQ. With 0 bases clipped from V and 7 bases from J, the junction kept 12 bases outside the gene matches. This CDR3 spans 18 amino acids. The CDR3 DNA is TGTGCCAGCAGCTTAGCGCAGGGGTCGGGACAGCTAAATTCACCCCTCCACTTT. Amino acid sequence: CASSLAQGSGQLNSPLHF.

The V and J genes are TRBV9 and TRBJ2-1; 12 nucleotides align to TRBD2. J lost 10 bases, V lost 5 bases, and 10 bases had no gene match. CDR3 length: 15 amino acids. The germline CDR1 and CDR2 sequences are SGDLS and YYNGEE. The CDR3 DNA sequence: TGTGCCAGCAGTCCTAGCGGGGGGGCCACCAGGGAGCAGTTCTTC. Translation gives CASSPSGGATREQFF.

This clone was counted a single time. The CDR3 coding sequence is TGTGCCAGCAGCTTCCCTAGCCGCACCGGGGAGCTGTTTTTT. This codes for CASSFPSRTGELFF. The rearrangement links TRBV5-6 to TRBJ2-2, with D possibly TRBD2 on 5 matching bases. V lost 2 bases and J 4 bases, leaving 9 bases between the germline ends. CDR1 SGHDT and CDR2 YYEEEE come from the germline V gene. This CDR3 region has 14 residues.

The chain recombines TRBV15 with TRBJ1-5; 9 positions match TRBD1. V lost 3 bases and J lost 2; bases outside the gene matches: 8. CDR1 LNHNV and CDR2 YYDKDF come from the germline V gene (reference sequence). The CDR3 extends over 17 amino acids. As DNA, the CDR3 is TGTGCCACCAGCAGGTGGGAGGACAGGGGTCGCAATCAGCCCCAGCATTTT. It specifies CATSRWEDRGRNQPQHF.

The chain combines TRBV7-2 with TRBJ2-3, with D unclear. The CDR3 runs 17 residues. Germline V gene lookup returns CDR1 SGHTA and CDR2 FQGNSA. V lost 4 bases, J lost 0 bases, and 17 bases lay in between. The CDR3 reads CASSSQFRLASTDTQYF. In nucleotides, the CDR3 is TGTGCCAGCAGCTCCCAATTTAGACTTGCTAGCACAGATACGCAGTATTTT.

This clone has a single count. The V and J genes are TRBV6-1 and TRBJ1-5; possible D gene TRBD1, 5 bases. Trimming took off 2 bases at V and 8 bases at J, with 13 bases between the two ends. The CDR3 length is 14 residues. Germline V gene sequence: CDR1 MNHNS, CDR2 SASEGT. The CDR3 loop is CASSENGGMKPQHF. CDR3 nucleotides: TGTGCCAGCAGTGAAAATGGGGGGATGAAGCCCCAGCATTTT.

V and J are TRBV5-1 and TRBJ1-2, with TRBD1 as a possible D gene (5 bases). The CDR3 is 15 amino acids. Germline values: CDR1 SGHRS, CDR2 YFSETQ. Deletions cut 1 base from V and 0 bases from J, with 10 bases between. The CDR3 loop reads CASSLTADTNYGYTF. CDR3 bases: TGCGCCAGCAGCTTGACCGCGGACACTAACTATGGCTACACCTTC. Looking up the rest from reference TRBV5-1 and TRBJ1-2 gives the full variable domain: KAGVTQTPRYLIKTRGQQVTLSCSPISGHRSVSWYQQTPGQGLQFLFEYFSETQRNKGNFPGRFSGRQFSNSRSEMNVSTLELGDSALYLCASSLTADTNYGYTFGSGTRLTVV.

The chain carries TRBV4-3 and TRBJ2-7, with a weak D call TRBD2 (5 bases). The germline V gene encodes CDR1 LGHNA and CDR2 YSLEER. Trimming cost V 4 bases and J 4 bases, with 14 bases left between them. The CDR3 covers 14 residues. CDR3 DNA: TGCGCCAGCAGCCCCCGAAGGGAGTATTACGAGCAGTACTTC. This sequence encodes CASSPRREYYEQYF.

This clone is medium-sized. CDR3 bases: TGTGCCAGCAGTGACAACTCTGGGGCCAACGTCCTGACTTTC. It is translated as CASSDNSGANVLTF. The chain employs TRBV6-1 and TRBJ2-6; D ambiguous. Trimming cost V 3 bases and J 0 bases, with 3 bases left between them. The CDR3 is 14 amino acids. Germline assignment: CDR1 MNHNS and CDR2 SASEGT.

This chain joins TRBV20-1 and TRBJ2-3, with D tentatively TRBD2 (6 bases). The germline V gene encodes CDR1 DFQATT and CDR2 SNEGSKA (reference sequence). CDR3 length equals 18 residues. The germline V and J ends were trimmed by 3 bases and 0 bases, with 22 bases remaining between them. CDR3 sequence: CSASGMGTRGWSTDTQYF. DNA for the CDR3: TGCAGTGCTAGTGGGATGGGGACTCGAGGTTGGAGCACAGATACGCAGTATTTT.

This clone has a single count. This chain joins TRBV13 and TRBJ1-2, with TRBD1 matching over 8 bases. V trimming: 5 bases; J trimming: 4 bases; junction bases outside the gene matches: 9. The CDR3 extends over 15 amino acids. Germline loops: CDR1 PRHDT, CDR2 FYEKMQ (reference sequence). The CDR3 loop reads CASSRGPGTGYGYTF. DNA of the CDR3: TGTGCCAGCAGCCGGGGGCCTGGGACAGGCTATGGCTACACCTTC.

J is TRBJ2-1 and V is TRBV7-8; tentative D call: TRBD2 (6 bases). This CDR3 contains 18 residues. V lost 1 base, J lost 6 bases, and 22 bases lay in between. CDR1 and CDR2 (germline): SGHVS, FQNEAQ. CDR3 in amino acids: CASSLVRERATRSNEQFF. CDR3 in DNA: TGTGCCAGCAGCTTAGTCAGGGAGCGGGCGACAAGGTCCAATGAGCAGTTCTTC.

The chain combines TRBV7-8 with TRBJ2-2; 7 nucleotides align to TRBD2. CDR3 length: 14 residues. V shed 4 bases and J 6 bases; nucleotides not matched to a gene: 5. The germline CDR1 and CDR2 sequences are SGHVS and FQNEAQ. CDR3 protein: CASSSPGGPGELFF. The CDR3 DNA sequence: TGTGCCAGCAGCTCCCCGGGGGGTCCCGGGGAGCTGTTTTTT.

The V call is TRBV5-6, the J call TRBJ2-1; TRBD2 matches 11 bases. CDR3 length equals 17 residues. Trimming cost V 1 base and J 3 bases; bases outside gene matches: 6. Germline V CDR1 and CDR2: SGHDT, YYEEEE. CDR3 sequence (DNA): TGTGCCAGCAGCTTGATTAGCGGGGGGGTCCTCTACAATGAGCAGTTCTTC. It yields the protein CASSLISGGVLYNEQFF. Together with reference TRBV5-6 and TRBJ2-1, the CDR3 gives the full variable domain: DAGVTQSPTHLIKTRGQQVTLRCSPKSGHDTVSWYQQALGQGPQFIFQYYEEEERQRGNFPDRFSGHQFPNYSSELNVNALLLGDSALYLCASSLISGGVLYNEQFFGPGTRLTVL.

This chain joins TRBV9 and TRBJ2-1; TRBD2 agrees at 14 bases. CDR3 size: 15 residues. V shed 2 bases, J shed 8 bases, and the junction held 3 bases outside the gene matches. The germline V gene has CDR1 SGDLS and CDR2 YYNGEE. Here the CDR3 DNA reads TGTGCCAGCAGCGTGGGACTAGCGGGGGTATATGAGCAGTTCTTC. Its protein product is CASSVGLAGVYEQFF. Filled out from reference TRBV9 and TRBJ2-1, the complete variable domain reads DSGVTQTPKHLITATGQRVTLRCSPRSGDLSVYWYQQSLDQGLQFLIQYYNGEERAKGNILERFSAQQFPDLHSELNLSSLELGDSALYFCASSVGLAGVYEQFFGPGTRLTVL.

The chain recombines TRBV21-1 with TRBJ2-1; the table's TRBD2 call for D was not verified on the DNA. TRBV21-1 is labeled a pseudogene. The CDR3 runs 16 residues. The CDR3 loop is CASSPPGDAGGNEQFF. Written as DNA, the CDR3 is TGTGCCAGCAGCCCCCCCGGAGACGCCGGGGGGAATGAGCAGTTCTTC.

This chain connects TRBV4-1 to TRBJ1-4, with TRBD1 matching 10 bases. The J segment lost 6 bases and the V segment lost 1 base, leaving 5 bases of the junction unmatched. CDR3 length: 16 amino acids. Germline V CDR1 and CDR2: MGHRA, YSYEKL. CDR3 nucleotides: TGCGCCAGCAGCCAAGTTAAAGGGACAGGGGATGAAAAACTGTTTTTT. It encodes CASSQVKGTGDEKLFF.

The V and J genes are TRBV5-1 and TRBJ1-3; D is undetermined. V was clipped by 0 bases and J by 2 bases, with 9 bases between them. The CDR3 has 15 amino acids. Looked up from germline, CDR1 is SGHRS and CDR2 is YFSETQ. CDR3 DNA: TGCGCCAGCAGCTTGGGAGGTTTTACTGGAAACACCATATATTTT. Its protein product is CASSLGGFTGNTIYF.

The CDR3 is CAISDGQGRQPQHF. Here the CDR3 DNA reads TGTGCCATCAGTGATGGACAGGGCCGACAGCCCCAGCATTTT. This sequence joins TRBV10-3 and TRBJ1-5, with TRBD1 matching 8 bases. CDR3 size: 14 residues. The J segment lost 7 bases and the V segment lost 3 bases, leaving 5 bases of the junction unmatched. Germline CDR1 and CDR2: ENHRY and SYGVKD.